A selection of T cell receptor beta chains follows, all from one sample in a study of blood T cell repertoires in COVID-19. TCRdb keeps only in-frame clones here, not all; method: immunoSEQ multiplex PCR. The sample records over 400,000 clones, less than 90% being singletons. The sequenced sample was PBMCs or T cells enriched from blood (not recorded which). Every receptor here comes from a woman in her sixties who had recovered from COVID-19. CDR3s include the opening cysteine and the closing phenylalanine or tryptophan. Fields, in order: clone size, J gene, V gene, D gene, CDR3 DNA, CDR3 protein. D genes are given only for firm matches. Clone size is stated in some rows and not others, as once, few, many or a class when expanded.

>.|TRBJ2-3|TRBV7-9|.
TGTGCCAGCAGCTTAGCCAAGCCAGATACGCAGTATTTT
CASSLAKPDTQYF
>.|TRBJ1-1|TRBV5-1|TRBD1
TGCGCCAGCAGCTTAAGACAGGGGATGAACACTGAAGCTTTCTTT
CASSLRQGMNTEAFF
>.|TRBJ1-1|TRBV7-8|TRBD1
TGTGCCAGCAGCTCCACCTGGACAGGGGTCACTGAAGCTTTCTTT
CASSSTWTGVTEAFF
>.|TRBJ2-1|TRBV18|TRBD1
TGTGCCAGCTCCCTGAACAGGGGGCCCTACAATGAGCAGTTCTTC
CASSLNRGPYNEQFF
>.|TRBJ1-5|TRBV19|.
TGTGCCAGTAGTATAGCAGAGGGGGGGCGGCCCCAGCATTTT
CASSIAEGGRPQHF
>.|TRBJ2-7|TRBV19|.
TGTGCCAGTACCCCCGAGGGATCCTACGAGCAGTACTTC
CASTPEGSYEQYF
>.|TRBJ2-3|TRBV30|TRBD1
TGTGCCTGGGGACAGGGGGCAGATACGCAGTATTTT
CAWGQGADTQYF
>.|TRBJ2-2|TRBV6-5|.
TGTGCCAGCAGTCTGTGGGGGGCCGGGGAGCTGTTTTTT
CASSLWGAGELFF
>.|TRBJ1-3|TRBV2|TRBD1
TGTGCCAGCAGTCTTGGACAGGGTGGTGACACCATATATTTT
CASSLGQGGDTIYF
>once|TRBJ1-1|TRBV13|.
TGTGCCAGCACCCTGAACATCCATGGCACTGAAGCTTTCTTT
CASTLNIHGTEAFF
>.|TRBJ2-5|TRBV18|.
TGTGCCAGCTCACCCATGGTAGCACGGGGGGAGACCCAGTACTTC
CASSPMVARGETQYF
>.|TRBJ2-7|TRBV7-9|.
TGTGCCAGCAGCTCACAGGGCTACGAGCAGTACTTC
CASSSQGYEQYF
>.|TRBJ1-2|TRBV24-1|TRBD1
TGTGCCACCAGTGGCAAGGGGGCAGGTTATGGCTACACCTTC
CATSGKGAGYGYTF
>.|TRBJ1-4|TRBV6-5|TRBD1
TGTGCCAGCAGTTACTCGATCGGACAGGGTGCTGAAAAACTGTTTTTT
CASSYSIGQGAEKLFF
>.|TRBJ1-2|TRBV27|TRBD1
TGTGCCAGCAGTCAACAGGGGGGATTTGGCTACACCTTC
CASSQQGGFGYTF
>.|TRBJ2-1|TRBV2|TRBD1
TGTGCCAGCAGCACCGGGACAGGCCTTTACAATGAGCAGTTCTTC
CASSTGTGLYNEQFF
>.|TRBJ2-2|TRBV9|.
TGTGCCAGCAGCGTATCAGCGACGAGGGAGCTGTTTTTT
CASSVSATRELFF
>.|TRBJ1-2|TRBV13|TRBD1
TGTGCCAGCAGCTCAGACGGACAGGGCTATGGCTACACCTTC
CASSSDGQGYGYTF
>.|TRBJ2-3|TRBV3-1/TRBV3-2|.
TGTGCCAGCAGCCTTGGACAGGGAGGGGATACGCAGTATTTT
CASSLGQGGDTQYF
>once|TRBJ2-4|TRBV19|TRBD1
TGTGCCAGTAGTCCCCCGGACAGGAGAAACATTCAGTACTTC
CASSPPDRRNIQYF
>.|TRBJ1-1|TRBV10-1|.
TGCGCCAGCAGTGAAAAGGAGGCAGTCTTGGCTGAAGCTTTCTTT
CASSEKEAVLAEAFF
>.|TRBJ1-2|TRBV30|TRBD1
TGTGCCTGGAGCACCGGACAGGGTAGTGGCTACACCTTC
CAWSTGQGSGYTF
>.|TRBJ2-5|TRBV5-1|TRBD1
TGCGCCAGCAGCTTGGAGGGACAGTCGGGAGAGACCCAGTACTTC
CASSLEGQSGETQYF
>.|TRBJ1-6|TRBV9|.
TGTGCCAGCAGCCCCGGCGGGGGGGCAGGATCACCCCTCCACTTT
CASSPGGGAGSPLHF
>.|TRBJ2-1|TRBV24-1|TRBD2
TGTGCCACCAGTGATCCTGCAAGCAGCGGGGGGTATATCTACAATGAGCAGTTCTTC
CATSDPASSGGYIYNEQFF
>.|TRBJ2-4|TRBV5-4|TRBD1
TGTGCCAGCAGCTTGGGGACAGGGGGCCACCAGATGTCCAAAAACATTCAGTACTTC
CASSLGTGGHQMSKNIQYF
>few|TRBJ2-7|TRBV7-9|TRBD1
TGTGCCAGCAGGCTAACAGGGGACGAGCAGTACTTC
CASRLTGDEQYF
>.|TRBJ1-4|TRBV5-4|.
TGTGCCAGCAGCGAGGGCGGAGGTACTGAAAAACTGTTTTTT
CASSEGGGTEKLFF
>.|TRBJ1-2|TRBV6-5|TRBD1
TGTGCCAGCAGCTCCCGGGACAGGTCCAACTATGGCTACACCTTC
CASSSRDRSNYGYTF